This T cell receptor beta chain stems from a study of memory CD4+ T cells and cytomegalovirus serostatus (dated by TCRdb to the late 2010s). Some background on the complete study: The 33 healthy Belgian adults in the cohort included 9 who were CMV seropositive and approximately 25 who were CMV seronegative. To replicate a published TCR-based CMV serostatus classifier, the researchers sequenced the CD4+ memory TCRbeta repertoires of a Belgian cohort whose cytomegalovirus serostatus was known. General study outcomes and caveats: The results were read as suggesting that the CMV-associated TCR signature is, for the most part, present in the CD4+ memory repertoire. Unlike the original study, which covered naive and memory CD4+ and CD8+ populations, the Belgian study sequenced only CD4+CD45RO+ memory cells. For predicting CMV serostatus, the median bootstrapped AUC was approximately 0.96 using the original framework and around 0.91 using a US-trained random forest. Among the 150 to 200 previously reported CMV-associated TCRbeta sequences, some 62 showed up in the CD4+ memory repertoires, with each one found in between one and five individuals. The original-framework classifier achieved a median bootstrapped AUC of about 0.95 with a 95% CI of 0.76-1.00 on the Belgian cohort.

The Quick-DNA Microprep Kit was used to extract genomic DNA from the sorted cells. TCRbeta DNA was amplified with the immunoSEQ hsTCRbeta kit following the manufacturer's protocol. An Illumina MiSeq instrument was used to sequence the TCRbeta libraries. In the original analysis: Once out-of-frame sequences had been removed, a few million distinct TCRbeta sequences were left, which works out to an average of roughly 70,000 per individual. Two values were used to score each individual: the count of 150 to 200 previously reported CMV-associated TCRbeta sequences and the total count of productive distinct TCRbeta sequences. A beta-binomial model was reimplemented in Python, and scikit-learn random forests with default parameters were trained on US cohort data. Classifier performance on the Belgian cohort was summarized as median AUC with percentile confidence intervals calculated over 10,000 bootstrap iterations. Not all clones reach the TCRdb copy of this immuneACCESS table, which keeps in-frame sequences only. Checked studies attribute under half of the gap to unresolved V genes and leave the rest unexplained. V and J calls and clone size are those listed in that table; D and trimming were worked out from the DNA. The sample includes 60,000 to 70,000 clones, with about three quarters observed a single time. The ten largest account for 0.53% of the sample.

From its cysteine to its phenylalanine, the CDR3 spans 15 amino acids. Only the CDR3 part of the read is kept: 45 bases, read in frame from the first base. V lost 4 bases and J lost 4 bases, and the count of bases not matched to a germline gene is 6. In the germline V gene (reference sequence), CDR1 corresponds to MNHEY and CDR2 to SMNVEV. On this clone itself: The target of this receptor is not known. Base-call qualities are not available, and no considerably larger clone is one nucleotide away.

Single viable CD3+CD4+CD8-CD45RO+ cells were sorted as memory CD4+ T cells on a FACSAria II. CMV serostatus was determined using a Roche Elecsys assay that detects serum IgG against CMV pp150, pp28, p38 and p52. After thawing, total CD4+ T cells were enriched by positive selection with CD4 magnetic microbeads. The samples came from a different study that was designed specifically to examine the CD4+ T cell memory repertoire. Peripheral blood mononuclear cells were isolated and cryopreserved according to standard operating procedures, and serum was kept at -80 degrees C. Staining used CD3-PerCP (BW264/56), CD4-APC (RPA-T4), CD45RO-PE (UCHT1) and CD8-Pacific Orange (3B5) antibodies, with Sytox blue excluding non-viable cells.

This TCR was recovered from an adult in good health and CMV-seronegative. Some clones in this sample may be carry-over from other donors' samples. The chain employs TRBV27 and TRBJ1-2; 10 central nucleotides agree with TRBD1. Sequences were obtained from memory CD4+ T cells from blood. The CDR3 reads CASSSARTGGYGYTF. At the DNA level, the sequence is TGTGCCAGCAGTTCGGCTCGGACAGGGGGCTATGGCTACACCTTC.